This TCR beta chain appears in the sequencing data of a study of graft-versus-host responses after intestinal transplantation. Assay used: immunoSEQ multiplex PCR; TCRdb lists only in-frame clones, some missing. Of more than 50,000 clones listed, roughly nine tenths are singletons. On this clone itself: Its matching antigen is unknown.

Germline values: CDR1 SEHNR, CDR2 FQNEAQ (reference sequence). Trimming left V 6 bases short and J 5 bases short, with 16 bases between. The CDR3 contains 14 residues. Intraepithelial plus lamina propria lymphocytes were released by processing graft tissue. Study results and caveats: High graft-versus-host to host-versus-graft T cell clonal ratios marked allografts of patients with graft-donor macrochimerism. Association was observed between peak circulating GvH clone levels and early post-transplant HvG declines.

This chain joins TRBV7-9 and TRBJ2-5; D is perhaps TRBD2 (7 bases). This receptor was obtained from a human patient who received an intestinal transplant, so some T cells may come from the graft donor. Sequencing was performed on ileum tissue, taken more than 350 days after transplant. The CDR3 DNA follows: TGTGCCAGCAGTCAGGGGAGGGCGCGGGAGACCCAGTACTTC. The encoded protein is CASSQGRARETQYF.